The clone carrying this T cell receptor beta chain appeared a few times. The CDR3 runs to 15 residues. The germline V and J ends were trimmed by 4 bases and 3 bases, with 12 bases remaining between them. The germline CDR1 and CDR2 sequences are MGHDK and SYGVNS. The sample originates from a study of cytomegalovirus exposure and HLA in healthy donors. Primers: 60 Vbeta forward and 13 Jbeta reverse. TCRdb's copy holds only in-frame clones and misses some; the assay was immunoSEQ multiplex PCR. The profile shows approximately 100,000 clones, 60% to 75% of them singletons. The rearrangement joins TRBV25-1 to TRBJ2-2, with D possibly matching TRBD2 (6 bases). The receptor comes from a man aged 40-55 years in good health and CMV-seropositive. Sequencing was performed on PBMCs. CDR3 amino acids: CASSVGDLHTGELFF. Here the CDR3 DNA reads TGTGCCAGCAGTGTCGGGGACTTACACACCGGGGAGCTGTTTTTT.